Relative to its sample, the clone carrying this TCR beta chain is medium-sized. Germline CDR1 is ENHRY and CDR2 is SYGVKD. The CDR3 runs 13 residues. V was shortened by 4 bases and J by 4 bases, with 10 bases between the two germline ends. The record originates from a study of blood T cell repertoires in COVID-19. Study at large: Donors in the United States, Italy and Spain gave samples during acute or convalescent COVID-19. T cells, B-cell-depleted T cells, or PBMCs provided the cDNA or gDNA that served as material.

Original handling: For nucleated cells, counts were estimated from reference gene primer amplification. The protocol was immunoSEQ multiplex PCR, while the TCRdb copy is restricted to in-frame clones and leaves out a portion. D and trimming come from the DNA, and the V and J calls and clone size come from that table. The sample lists over 140,000 clones; more than 60% were seen once. The specimen sequenced was peripheral blood. The chain recombines TRBV10-3 with TRBJ1-2, with D hard to call. The receptor's source is a woman in her forties or fifties with active or convalescent COVID-19. The CDR3 here is CAISGDIRYGYTF. In nucleotides, the CDR3 is TGTGCCATCAGTGGTGACATCCGCTATGGCTACACCTTC.